This TCR beta chain originates from a study of beta chain features in type 1 diabetes. Unmatched junction bases numbered 5, after V lost 5 bases and J lost 4 bases. Germline assignment: CDR1 SGHRS and CDR2 YFSETQ. The CDR3 has 15 amino acids. Study results and caveats: More deletions and fewer insertions at VDJ junctions were seen in type 1 diabetes patients. Moderately but significantly shorter TCRB CDR3s were found in Type 1 diabetes patients in all four CD4+ subsets.

Worth noting for this clone: Its antigen is as yet unknown.

The investigators reverse transcribed all of the isolated RNA, so they sequenced expressed TCRB transcripts. An average approximately 4 million reads came from naive, central memory and regulatory T cell samples. Data came from immunoSEQ multiplex PCR; TCRdb stores just in-frame clones and leaves some out. The sample yields over 90,000 clones, roughly 28% seen once. The sequenced sample consisted of central memory CD4+ T cells from blood. The rearrangement uses TRBV5-1 and TRBJ2-2; 10 nucleotides agree with TRBD1. The sequence derives from a woman under 30 with type 1 diabetes. Here the CDR3 reads CASRGTGAPTGELFF. DNA of the CDR3: TGCGCCAGCAGAGGGACAGGGGCGCCCACCGGGGAGCTGTTTTTT.